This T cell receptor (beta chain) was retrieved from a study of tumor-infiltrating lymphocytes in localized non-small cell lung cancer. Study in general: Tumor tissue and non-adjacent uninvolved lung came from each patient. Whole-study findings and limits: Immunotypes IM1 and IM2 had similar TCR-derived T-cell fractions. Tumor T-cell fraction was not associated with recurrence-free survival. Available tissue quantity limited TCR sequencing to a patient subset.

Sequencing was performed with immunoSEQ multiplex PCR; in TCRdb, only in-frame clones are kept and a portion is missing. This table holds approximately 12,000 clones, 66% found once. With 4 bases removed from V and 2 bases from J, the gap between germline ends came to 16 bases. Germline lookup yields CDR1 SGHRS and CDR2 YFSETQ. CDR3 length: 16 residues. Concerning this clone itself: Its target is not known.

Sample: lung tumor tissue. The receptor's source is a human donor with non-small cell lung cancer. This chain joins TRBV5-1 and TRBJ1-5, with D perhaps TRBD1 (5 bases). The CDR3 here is CASSLEGPRGNQPQHF. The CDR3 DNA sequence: TGCGCCAGCAGCCTGGAGGGACCGCGGGGCAATCAGCCCCAGCATTTT. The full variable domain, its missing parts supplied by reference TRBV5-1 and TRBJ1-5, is KAGVTQTPRYLIKTRGQQVTLSCSPISGHRSVSWYQQTPGQGLQFLFEYFSETQRNKGNFPGRFSGRQFSNSRSEMNVSTLELGDSALYLCASSLEGPRGNQPQHFGDGTRLSIL.